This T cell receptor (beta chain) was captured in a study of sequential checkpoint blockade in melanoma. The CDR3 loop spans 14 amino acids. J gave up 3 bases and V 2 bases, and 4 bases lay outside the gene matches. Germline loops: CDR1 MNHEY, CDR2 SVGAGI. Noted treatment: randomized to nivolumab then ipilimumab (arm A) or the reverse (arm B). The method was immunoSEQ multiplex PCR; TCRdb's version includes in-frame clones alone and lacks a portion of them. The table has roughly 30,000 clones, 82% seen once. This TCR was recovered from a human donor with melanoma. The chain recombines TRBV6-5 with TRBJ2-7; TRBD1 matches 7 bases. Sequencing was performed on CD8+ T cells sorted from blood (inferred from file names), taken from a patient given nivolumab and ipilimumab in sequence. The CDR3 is CASSYRGQYYEQYF. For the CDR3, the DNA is TGTGCCAGCAGTTACAGGGGGCAGTACTACGAGCAGTACTTC.